This T cell receptor (beta chain) was found in a study of OX40 agonist ivuxolimab in advanced cancers. The wider study: Ivuxolimab, an antibody that agonizes OX40 (CD134), was administered to the patients. Across the patients, intravenous ivuxolimab was delivered every 2 weeks at 0.01 to 10 mg/kg. One hepatocellular carcinoma and a couple of cutaneous melanoma patients partially responded.

Deletions cut 2 bases from V and 9 bases from J, with 15 bases between. The CDR3 is 14 residues long. In germline, CDR1 is SGDLS, CDR2 YYNGEE. Using immunoSEQ multiplex PCR, the repertoire was profiled, and TCRdb retains in-frame clones only, with some absent. The profile covers about 55,000 clones, with 70% to 90% appearing a single time and approximately 1.6% taken by the ten largest. The source of this sequence is an adult with an advanced solid tumor such as melanoma, head and neck, liver or kidney cancer. Sequences were derived from CD4+ or CD8+ T cells sorted from blood, sampled in a trial of the OX40 agonist ivuxolimab. The chain joins TRBV9 to TRBJ2-1, with a possible D match to TRBD1 (7 bases). CDR3 in DNA: TGTGCCAGCAGCGTGGGGCAGGGGGGCGGTGAGCAGTTCTTC. This sequence encodes CASSVGQGGGEQFF.